Given below is one TCR beta chain in context. Its cognate antigen is unknown. It was with 60 Vbeta and 13 Jbeta primers that the PCR ran. Clones were read by immunoSEQ multiplex PCR, and TCRdb kept only the in-frame ones, dropping some. This sample has 200,000 or so clones; more than 75% occur once, and the top ten carry roughly 0.23%. This sample is part of a study of cytomegalovirus exposure and HLA in healthy donors. Findings and limits, study-wide: Data from an earlier analysis indicated that most TCR beta V segments were productive either about 90% or about 30% of the time. CMV serostatus was the sole immune exposure information available.

V shed 7 bases, J shed 3 bases, and the junction held 5 bases outside the gene matches. The CDR3 has 13 amino acids. The germline CDR1 and CDR2 sequences are SGHTA and FQGNSA. The chain uses TRBV7-2 and TRBJ1-1; 7 bases map to TRBD1. The clonotype comes from a girl under three years old in good health and CMV-seronegative. Sequencing was performed on PBMCs. The CDR3: CASNRQGDTEAFF. As DNA, the CDR3 is TGTGCCAGCAACCGACAGGGAGACACTGAAGCTTTCTTT.